This T cell receptor (beta chain) came from a study of control samples from healthy donors and cancer patients. Sequenced by immunoSEQ multiplex PCR; TCRdb stores in-frame clones only, minus some. Among about 98,000 clones listed, almost 85% were seen once. The length of the CDR3 is 16 residues. The V gene's germline CDR1 is MNHEY and CDR2 SVGAGI. Trimming cost V 2 bases and J 3 bases; bases outside gene matches: 5. The sample was blood. V and J are TRBV6-5 and TRBJ2-5; 11 bases agree with TRBD2. This receptor was identified in a man aged 55 to 70 in good health. CDR3 sequence (DNA): TGTGCCAGCAGTTACCGTAGCGGGAGGGCCGAAGAGACCCAGTACTTC. Its translation: CASSYRSGRAEETQYF.